The next 13 T cell receptor beta chains were all read from a single sample in a study of blood T cell repertoires in COVID-19 (TCRdb year 2020). To prepare the library, the immunoSEQ multiplex PCR assay was applied. Drawn from immuneACCESS, this table holds only the in-frame rearrangements with V and J called that TCRdb kept. Clones are partly lost; checked studies trace under half to an unresolved V gene and leave the rest unexplained. The sample table shows 130,000 to 150,000 clones, and roughly 88% are seen once. Approximately 1.5% of the sample goes to the ten largest clones. What was sequenced was peripheral blood. The origin of the receptors is a woman aged 45-60 years with acute or convalescent COVID-19.

This chain joins TRBV12-3 or TRBV12-4 and TRBJ1-5; TRBD1 might be the D (5 bases). This CDR3 region has 13 residues. Trimming removed 0 bases from V and 5 bases from J, with 5 bases in between. CDR3 loop: CASSLAGDQPQHF. The DNA of the CDR3 is TGTGCCAGCAGTTTAGCAGGGGATCAGCCCCAGCATTTT.

V and J are TRBV27 and TRBJ2-1; 8 bases align to TRBD1. The CDR3 has 15 amino acids. CDR1 is MNHEY and CDR2 is SMNVEV in the germline V gene (reference sequence). Unmatched junction bases numbered 5, after V lost 7 bases and J lost 0 bases. The CDR3, as DNA: TGTGCCAGCACTAGGGACAGGACCTCCTACAATGAGCAGTTCTTC. Translating it yields CASTRDRTSYNEQFF.

The rearrangement uses TRBV25-1 and TRBJ1-5; possibly TRBD1 for D (5 bases). Germline-derived CDR1 and CDR2 are MGHDK and SYGVNS. V was cut by 5 bases and J by 5 bases, with 7 bases left in between. This CDR3 spans 12 amino acids. The CDR3 bases are TGTGCCAGCAGTTGGGGGGATCAGCCCCAGCATTTT. Translation: CASSWGDQPQHF.

This clone was observed a handful of times. The chain couples TRBV4-1 to TRBJ1-5; TRBD1 matches at 8 bases. CDR3 length: 14 residues. Trimming removed 3 bases from V and 5 bases from J; junction bases left unmatched: 3. Per germline, CDR1 MGHRA and CDR2 YSYEKL. The CDR3 sequence: CASSQDRADQPQHF. The CDR3 DNA reads TGCGCCAGCAGCCAGGACAGGGCGGATCAGCCCCAGCATTTT.

The chain combines TRBV7-3 with TRBJ2-2; perhaps TRBD1 as D (5 bases). Trimming left V 8 bases short and J 5 bases short, with 9 bases between. The CDR3 is made up of 12 amino acids. Per the germline V gene, CDR1 is SGHTA and CDR2 is FQGTGA. The DNA of the CDR3 is TGTGCCAGCGTAGCAGGGACCGGGGAGCTGTTTTTT. This codes for CASVAGTGELFF.

This chain uses TRBV24-1 with TRBJ2-2; 10 bases align to TRBD2. V lost 4 bases, J lost 7 bases, and 11 bases stayed unmatched. Germline CDR1 is KGHDR and CDR2 is SFDVKD. CDR3 length: 17 residues. CDR3 sequence reads: CATSESASGGEYGELFF. The DNA for the CDR3 is TGTGCCACCAGTGAATCTGCTAGCGGGGGAGAATACGGGGAGCTGTTTTTT.

This chain links TRBV6-1 with TRBJ2-7; TRBD2 matches at 11 bases. Germline V CDR1 and CDR2: MNHNS, SASEGT. The trim removed 2 bases at V and 5 bases at J, leaving 8 bases unmatched. This CDR3 comprises 16 residues. The CDR3 DNA follows: TGTGCCAGCAGTGAAAGGCTAGCGGGAGGTCTAAACGAGCAGTACTTC. The encoded protein is CASSERLAGGLNEQYF.

The chain joins TRBV6-5 to TRBJ1-1; perhaps TRBD1 as D (5 bases). The CDR3 spans 12 residues. Per the germline V gene, CDR1 is MNHEY and CDR2 is SVGAGI. V shed 4 bases and J shed 6 bases, with 9 bases lying between them. The CDR3 region is CASSWGGAEAFF. CDR3 coding DNA: TGTGCCAGCAGTTGGGGGGGAGCTGAAGCTTTCTTT.

The chain combines TRBV5-5 with TRBJ2-5, with D possibly matching TRBD2 (6 bases). Trimming left V 4 bases short and J 0 bases short, with 22 bases between. CDR1 is SGHKS and CDR2 is YYEKEE in the germline V gene (reference sequence). The CDR3 runs to 18 residues. The CDR3 region is CASSHFDGLGDYQETQYF. The DNA for the CDR3 is TGTGCCAGCAGCCATTTTGACGGCCTGGGGGACTACCAAGAGACCCAGTACTTC.

This chain uses TRBV1 with TRBJ1-6; no check of the table's D call, TRBD1, against the DNA was made. TRBV1 is listed as a pseudogene. This CDR3 has 18 residues. The CDR3 is CTSSQDEEGQGDNSPLHF. The CDR3 bases are TGCACCAGCAGCCAAGATGAGGAAGGACAGGGCGATAATTCACCCCTCCACTTT.

This clone was counted a few times. V gene TRBV21-1 combines with J gene TRBJ1-1; the table's D call, TRBD1, was not checked against the DNA. TRBV21-1 is deemed a pseudogene. The CDR3 has 16 residues. The CDR3, as DNA: TGTGCCAGCAGCAAAGTCCGGACAGGGGATAACACTGAAGCTTTCTTT. Encoded protein: CASSKVRTGDNTEAFF.

V is TRBV5-1 and J is TRBJ2-2, with D hard to call. With 2 bases removed from V and 4 bases from J, the gap between germline ends came to 9 bases. The CDR3 is 14 residues long. Germline lookup yields CDR1 SGHRS and CDR2 YFSETQ. Here the CDR3 DNA reads TGCGCCAGCAGCTTAGGCAGGTCCACCGGGGAGCTGTTTTTT. Protein: CASSLGRSTGELFF. Supplemented by reference TRBV5-1 and TRBJ2-2, the full variable domain reads KAGVTQTPRYLIKTRGQQVTLSCSPISGHRSVSWYQQTPGQGLQFLFEYFSETQRNKGNFPGRFSGRQFSNSRSEMNVSTLELGDSALYLCASSLGRSTGELFFGEGSRLTVL.

This sequence joins TRBV7-9 and TRBJ1-2; TRBD1 might be the D (5 bases). The V end lost 2 bases, the J end lost 4 bases, and 14 bases lay between the germline ends. The germline CDR1 and CDR2 sequences are SEHNR and FQNEAQ (reference sequence). This CDR3 is built from 15 residues. This CDR3 reads CASSLNLDSLYGYTF. DNA of the CDR3: TGTGCCAGCAGCTTAAACCTCGACAGCCTCTATGGCTACACCTTC.